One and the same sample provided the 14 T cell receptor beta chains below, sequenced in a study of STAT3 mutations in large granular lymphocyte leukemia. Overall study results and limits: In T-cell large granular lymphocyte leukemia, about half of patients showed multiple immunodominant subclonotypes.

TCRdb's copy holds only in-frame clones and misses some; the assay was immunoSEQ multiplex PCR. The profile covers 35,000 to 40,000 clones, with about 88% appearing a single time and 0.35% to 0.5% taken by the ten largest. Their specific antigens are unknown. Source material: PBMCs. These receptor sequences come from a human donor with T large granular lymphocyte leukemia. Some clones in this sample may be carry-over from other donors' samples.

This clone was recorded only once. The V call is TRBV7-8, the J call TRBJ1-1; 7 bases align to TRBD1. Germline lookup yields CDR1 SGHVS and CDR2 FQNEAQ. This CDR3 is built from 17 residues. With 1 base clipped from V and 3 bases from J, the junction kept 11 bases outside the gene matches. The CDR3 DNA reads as TGTGCCAGCAGCTTAGGTAACAGGGGTCGAACAGACACTGAAGCTTTCTTT. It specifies CASSLGNRGRTDTEAFF.

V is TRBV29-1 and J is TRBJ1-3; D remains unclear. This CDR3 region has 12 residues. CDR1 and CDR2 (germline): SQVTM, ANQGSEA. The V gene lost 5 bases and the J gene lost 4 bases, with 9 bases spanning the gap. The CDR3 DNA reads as TGCAGCGTTCGGGGAGGCGGAAACACCATATATTTT. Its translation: CSVRGGGNTIYF.

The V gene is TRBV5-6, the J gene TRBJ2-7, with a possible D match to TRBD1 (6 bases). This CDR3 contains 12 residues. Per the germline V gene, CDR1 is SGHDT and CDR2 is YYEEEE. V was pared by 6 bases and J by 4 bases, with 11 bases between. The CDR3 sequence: CASTRQDYEQYF. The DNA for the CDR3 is TGTGCCAGCACCCGACAGGATTACGAGCAGTACTTC.

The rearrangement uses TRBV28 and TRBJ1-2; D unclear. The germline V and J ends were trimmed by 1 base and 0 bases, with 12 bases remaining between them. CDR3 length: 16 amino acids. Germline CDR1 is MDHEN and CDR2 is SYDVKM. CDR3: CASSLFGLGSNYGYTF. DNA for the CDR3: TGTGCCAGCAGTTTATTCGGGCTGGGTTCTAACTATGGCTACACCTTC.

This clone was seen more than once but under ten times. CDR3 in amino acids: CASSLSELNTEAFF. CDR3 coding DNA: TGTGCCAGCAGTCTGAGCGAACTGAACACTGAAGCTTTCTTT. V gene TRBV27 combines with J gene TRBJ1-1; D is undetermined. Trimming pared 5 bases from V and 0 bases from J, leaving 10 bases between. Germline loops: CDR1 MNHEY, CDR2 SMNVEV (reference sequence). The CDR3 loop spans 14 amino acids.

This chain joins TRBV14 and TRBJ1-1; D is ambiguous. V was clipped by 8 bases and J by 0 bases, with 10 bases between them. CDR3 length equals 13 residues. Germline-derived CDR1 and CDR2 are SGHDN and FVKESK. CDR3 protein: CASGEFLNTEAFF. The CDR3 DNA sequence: TGTGCCAGCGGCGAGTTCCTGAACACTGAAGCTTTCTTT.

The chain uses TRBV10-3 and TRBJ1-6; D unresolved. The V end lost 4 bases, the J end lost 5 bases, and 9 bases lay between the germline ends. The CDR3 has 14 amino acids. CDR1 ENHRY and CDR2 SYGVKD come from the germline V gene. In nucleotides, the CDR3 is TGTGCCATCAGTGGGCTCGGCGATAATTCACCCCTCCACTTT. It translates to CAISGLGDNSPLHF.

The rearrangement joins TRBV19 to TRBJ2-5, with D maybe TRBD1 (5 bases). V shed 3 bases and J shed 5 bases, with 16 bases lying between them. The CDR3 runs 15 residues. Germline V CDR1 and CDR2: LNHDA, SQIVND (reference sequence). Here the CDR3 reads CASSIFQGAVETQYF. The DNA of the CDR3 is TGTGCCAGTAGTATTTTCCAGGGCGCCGTCGAGACCCAGTACTTC.

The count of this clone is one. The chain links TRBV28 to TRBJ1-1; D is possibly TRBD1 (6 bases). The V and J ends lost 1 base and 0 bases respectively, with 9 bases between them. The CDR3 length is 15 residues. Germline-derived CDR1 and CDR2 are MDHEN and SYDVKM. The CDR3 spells CASSLYQGLNTEAFF. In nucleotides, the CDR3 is TGTGCCAGCAGTTTATATCAGGGGTTGAACACTGAAGCTTTCTTT.

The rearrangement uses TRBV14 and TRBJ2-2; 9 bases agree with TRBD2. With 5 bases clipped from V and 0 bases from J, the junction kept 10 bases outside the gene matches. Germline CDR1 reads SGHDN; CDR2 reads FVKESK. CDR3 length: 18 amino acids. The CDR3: CASSGAGGGSANTGELFF. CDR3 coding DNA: TGTGCCAGCAGCGGTGCGGGAGGGGGTTCCGCGAACACCGGGGAGCTGTTTTTT.

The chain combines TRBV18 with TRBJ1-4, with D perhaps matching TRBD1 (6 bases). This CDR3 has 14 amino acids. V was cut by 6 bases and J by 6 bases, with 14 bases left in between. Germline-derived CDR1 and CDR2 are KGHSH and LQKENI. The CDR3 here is CASSPRGGDEKLFF. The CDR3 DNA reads TGTGCCAGCTCCCCCAGGGGAGGGGATGAAAAACTGTTTTTT.

CDR3 amino acids: CASSRRDTHRAGANVLTF. As DNA, the CDR3 is TGTGCCAGCTCGCGAAGGGACACCCACCGTGCAGGGGCCAACGTCCTGACTTTC. This sequence joins TRBV18 and TRBJ2-6; D possibly corresponds to TRBD1 (6 bases). The ends were cut back, 6 bases at V and 4 bases at J, with 22 bases in the middle. CDR1 is KGHSH and CDR2 is LQKENI in the germline V gene. The CDR3 consists of 18 residues.

CDR3 region: CASSPLDAANEKLFF. The CDR3 DNA sequence: TGTGCCAGCTCACCACTGGATGCGGCTAATGAAAAACTGTTTTTT. The chain is built from TRBV18 and TRBJ1-4, with no clear D. Germline lookup yields CDR1 KGHSH and CDR2 LQKENI. CDR3 size: 15 residues. Trimming took off 1 base at V and 3 bases at J, with 9 bases between the two ends.

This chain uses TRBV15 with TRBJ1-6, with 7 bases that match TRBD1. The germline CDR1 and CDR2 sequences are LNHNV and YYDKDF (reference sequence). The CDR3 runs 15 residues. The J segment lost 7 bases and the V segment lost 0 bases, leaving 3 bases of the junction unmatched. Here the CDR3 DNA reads TGTGCCACCAGCAGAGATCACAGGGGCAATTCACCCCTCCACTTT. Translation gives CATSRDHRGNSPLHF.